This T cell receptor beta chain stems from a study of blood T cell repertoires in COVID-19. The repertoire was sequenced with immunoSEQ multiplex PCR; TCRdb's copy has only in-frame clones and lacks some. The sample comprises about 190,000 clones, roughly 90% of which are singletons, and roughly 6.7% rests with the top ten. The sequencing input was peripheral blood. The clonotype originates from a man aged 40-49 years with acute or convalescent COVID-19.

The CDR3 sequence: CASSSGWAGELFF. The CDR3 bases are TGTGCCAGTAGCTCCGGGTGGGCCGGGGAGCTGTTTTTT. The genes are TRBV19 and TRBJ2-2; D is undetermined. Per germline, CDR1 LNHDA and CDR2 SQIVND (reference sequence). The V and J ends lost 6 bases and 6 bases respectively, with 11 bases between them. The CDR3 has 13 amino acids.